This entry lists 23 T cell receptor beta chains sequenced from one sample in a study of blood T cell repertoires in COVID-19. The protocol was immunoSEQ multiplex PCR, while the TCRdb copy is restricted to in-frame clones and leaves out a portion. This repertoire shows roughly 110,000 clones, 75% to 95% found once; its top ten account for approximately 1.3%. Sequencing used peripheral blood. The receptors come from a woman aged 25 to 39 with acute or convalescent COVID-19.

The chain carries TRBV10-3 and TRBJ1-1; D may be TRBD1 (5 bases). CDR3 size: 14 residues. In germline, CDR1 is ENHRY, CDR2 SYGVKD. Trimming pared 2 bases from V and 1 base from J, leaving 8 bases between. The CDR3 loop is CAISEGARNTEAFF. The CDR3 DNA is TGTGCCATCAGTGAGGGGGCCAGGAACACTGAAGCTTTCTTT.

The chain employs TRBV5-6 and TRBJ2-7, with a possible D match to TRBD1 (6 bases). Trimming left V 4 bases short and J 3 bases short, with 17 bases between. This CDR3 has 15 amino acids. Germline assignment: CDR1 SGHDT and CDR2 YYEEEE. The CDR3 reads CASSPHAGQFYEQYF. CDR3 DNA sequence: TGTGCCAGCAGCCCCCATGCAGGACAGTTCTACGAGCAGTACTTC.

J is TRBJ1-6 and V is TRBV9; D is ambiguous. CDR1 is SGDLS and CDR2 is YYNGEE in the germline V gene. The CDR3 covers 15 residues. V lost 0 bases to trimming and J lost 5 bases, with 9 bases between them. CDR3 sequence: CASSVDPRNNSPLHF. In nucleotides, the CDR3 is TGTGCCAGCAGCGTAGACCCCAGGAATAATTCACCCCTCCACTTT.

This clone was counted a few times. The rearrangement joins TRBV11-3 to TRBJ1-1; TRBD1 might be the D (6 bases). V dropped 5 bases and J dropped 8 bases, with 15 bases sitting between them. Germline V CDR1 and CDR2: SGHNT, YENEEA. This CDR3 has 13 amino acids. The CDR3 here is CASSRGGGREAFF. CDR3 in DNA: TGTGCCAGCAGCCGGGGAGGGGGAAGGGAAGCTTTCTTT.

CDR3 loop: CASSRATTNEKLFF. For the CDR3, the DNA is TGTGCCAGCAGTCGGGCAACAACTAATGAAAAACTGTTTTTT. The rearrangement uses TRBV6-6 and TRBJ1-4; D gene uncertain. The CDR3 is made up of 14 amino acids. V was clipped by 5 bases and J by 0 bases, with 7 bases between them. Germline-derived CDR1 and CDR2 are MNHNY and SVGAGI (reference sequence).

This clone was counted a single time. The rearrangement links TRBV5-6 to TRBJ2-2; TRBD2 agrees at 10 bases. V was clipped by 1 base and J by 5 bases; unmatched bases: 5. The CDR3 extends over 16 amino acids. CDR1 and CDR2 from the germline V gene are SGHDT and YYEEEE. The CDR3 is CASSLIGTSVTGELFF. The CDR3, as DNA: TGTGCCAGCAGCTTGATCGGGACTAGCGTTACCGGGGAGCTGTTTTTT.

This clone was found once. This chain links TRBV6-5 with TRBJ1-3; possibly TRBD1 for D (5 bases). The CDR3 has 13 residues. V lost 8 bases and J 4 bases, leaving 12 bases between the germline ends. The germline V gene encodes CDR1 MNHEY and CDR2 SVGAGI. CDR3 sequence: CASAGFEGNTIYF. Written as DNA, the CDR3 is TGTGCCAGCGCAGGGTTCGAAGGAAACACCATATATTTT.

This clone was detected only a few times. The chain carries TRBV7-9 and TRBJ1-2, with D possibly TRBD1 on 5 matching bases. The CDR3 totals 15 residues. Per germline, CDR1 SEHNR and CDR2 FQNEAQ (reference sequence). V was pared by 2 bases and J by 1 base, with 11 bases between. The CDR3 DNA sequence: TGTGCCAGCAGCTTACAATGGGGCGATAACTATGGCTACACCTTC. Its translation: CASSLQWGDNYGYTF.

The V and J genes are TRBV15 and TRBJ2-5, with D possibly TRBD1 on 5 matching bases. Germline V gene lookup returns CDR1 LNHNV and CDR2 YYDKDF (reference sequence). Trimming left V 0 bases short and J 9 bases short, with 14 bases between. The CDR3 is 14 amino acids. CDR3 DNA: TGTGCCACCAGCAGAGACAGGGCTGATGGGGCCCAGTACTTC. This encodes CATSRDRADGAQYF.

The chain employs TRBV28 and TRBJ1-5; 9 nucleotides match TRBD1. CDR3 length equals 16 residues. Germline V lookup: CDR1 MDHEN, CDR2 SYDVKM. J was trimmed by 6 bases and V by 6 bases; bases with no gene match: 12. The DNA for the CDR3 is TGTGCCAGCAGGCAGGGGGGACAGGGAAGGTCTCAGCCCCAGCATTTT. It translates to CASRQGGQGRSQPQHF. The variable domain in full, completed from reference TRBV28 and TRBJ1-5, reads DVKVTQSSRYLVKRTGEKVFLECVQDMDHENMFWYRQDPGLGLRLIYFSYDVKMKEKGDIPEGYSVSREKKERFSLILESASTNQTSMYLCASRQGGQGRSQPQHFGDGTRLSIL.

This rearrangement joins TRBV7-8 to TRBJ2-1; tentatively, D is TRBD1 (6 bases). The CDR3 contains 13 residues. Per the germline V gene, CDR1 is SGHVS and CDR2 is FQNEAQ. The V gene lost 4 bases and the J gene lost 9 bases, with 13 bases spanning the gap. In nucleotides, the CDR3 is TGTGCCAGCAGCTGGGGACAACCAGGTGAGCAGTTCTTC. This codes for CASSWGQPGEQFF.

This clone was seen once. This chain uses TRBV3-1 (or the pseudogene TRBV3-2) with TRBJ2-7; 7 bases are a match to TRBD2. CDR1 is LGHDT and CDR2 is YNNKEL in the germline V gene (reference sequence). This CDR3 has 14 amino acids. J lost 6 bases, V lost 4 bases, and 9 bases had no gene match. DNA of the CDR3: TGTGCCAGCAGCCCCATCCAGCGGGGTAGCGAGCAGTACTTC. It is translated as CASSPIQRGSEQYF.

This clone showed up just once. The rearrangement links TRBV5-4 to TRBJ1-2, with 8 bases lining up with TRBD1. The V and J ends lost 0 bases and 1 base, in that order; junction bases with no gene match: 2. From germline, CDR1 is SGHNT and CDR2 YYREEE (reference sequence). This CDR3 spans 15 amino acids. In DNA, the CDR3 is TGTGCCAGCAGCTTGGGGACAGGGTATAACTATGGCTACACCTTC. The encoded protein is CASSLGTGYNYGYTF.

The CDR3 DNA reads TGTGCCAGCAGCTTAGATTTTCAGGGAGATACGCAGTATTTT. Translated: CASSLDFQGDTQYF. This sequence joins TRBV7-9 and TRBJ2-3; a weak D match, TRBD1 (5 bases). The CDR3 loop spans 14 amino acids. V lost 1 base and J lost 5, with 10 bases in between. Germline V gene lookup returns CDR1 SEHNR and CDR2 FQNEAQ (reference sequence).

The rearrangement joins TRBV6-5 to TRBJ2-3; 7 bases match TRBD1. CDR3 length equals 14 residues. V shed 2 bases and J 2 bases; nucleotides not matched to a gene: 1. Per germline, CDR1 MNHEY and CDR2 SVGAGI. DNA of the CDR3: TGTGCCAGCAGTTACAGGGGGCACACAGATACGCAGTATTTT. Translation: CASSYRGHTDTQYF.

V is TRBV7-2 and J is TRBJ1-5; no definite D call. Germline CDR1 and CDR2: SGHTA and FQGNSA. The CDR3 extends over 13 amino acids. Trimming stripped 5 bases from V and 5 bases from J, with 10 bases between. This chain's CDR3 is CASSGAGDQPQHF. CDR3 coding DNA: TGTGCCAGCAGCGGAGCCGGGGATCAGCCCCAGCATTTT.

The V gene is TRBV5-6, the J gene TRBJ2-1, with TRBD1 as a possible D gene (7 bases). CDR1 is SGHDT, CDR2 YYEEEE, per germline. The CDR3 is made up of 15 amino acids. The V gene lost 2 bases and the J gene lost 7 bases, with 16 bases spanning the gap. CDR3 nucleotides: TGTGCCAGCAGCTTTGGTGCAGGGGGAGGTAATGAGCAGTTCTTC. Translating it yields CASSFGAGGGNEQFF.

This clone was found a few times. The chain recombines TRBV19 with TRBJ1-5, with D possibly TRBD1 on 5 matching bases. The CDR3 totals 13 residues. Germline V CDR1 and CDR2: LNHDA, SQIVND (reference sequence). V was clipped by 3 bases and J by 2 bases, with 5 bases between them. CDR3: CASSMTGNQPQHF. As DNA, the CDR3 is TGTGCCAGTAGTATGACAGGCAATCAGCCCCAGCATTTT. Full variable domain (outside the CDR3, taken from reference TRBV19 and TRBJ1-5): DGGITQSPKYLFRKEGQNVTLSCEQNLNHDAMYWYRQDPGQGLRLIYYSQIVNDFQKGDIAEGYSVSREKKESFPLTVTSAQKNPTAFYLCASSMTGNQPQHFGDGTRLSIL.

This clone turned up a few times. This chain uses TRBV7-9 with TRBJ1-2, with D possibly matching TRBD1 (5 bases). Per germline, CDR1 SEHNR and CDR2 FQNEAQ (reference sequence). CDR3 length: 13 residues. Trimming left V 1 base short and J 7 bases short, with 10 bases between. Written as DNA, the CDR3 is TGTGCCAGCAGCTTAGAGCAGGGATCTGGCTACACCTTC. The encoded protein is CASSLEQGSGYTF. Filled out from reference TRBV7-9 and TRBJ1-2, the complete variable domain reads DTGVSQNPRHKITKRGQNVTFRCDPISEHNRLYWYRQTLGQGPEFLTYFQNEAQLEKSRLLSDRFSAERPKGSFSTLEIQRTEQGDSAMYLCASSLEQGSGYTFGSGTRLTVV.

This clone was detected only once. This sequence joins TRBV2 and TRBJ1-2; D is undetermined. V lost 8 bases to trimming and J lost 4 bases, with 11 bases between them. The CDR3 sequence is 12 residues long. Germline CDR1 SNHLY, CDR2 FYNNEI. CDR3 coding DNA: TGTGCCAGCGTGAATCCCGGCTATGGCTACACCTTC. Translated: CASVNPGYGYTF.

The CDR3 DNA sequence: TGTGCCAGCAGTCCCTGGACAGGGGGCCAGCCCCAGCATTTT. Protein sequence: CASSPWTGGQPQHF. The chain couples TRBV6-6 to TRBJ1-5; 11 bases are a match to TRBD1. The length of the CDR3 is 14 residues. V was clipped by 5 bases and J by 7 bases; unmatched bases: 4. Germline V gives CDR1 MNHNY, CDR2 SVGAGI (reference sequence).

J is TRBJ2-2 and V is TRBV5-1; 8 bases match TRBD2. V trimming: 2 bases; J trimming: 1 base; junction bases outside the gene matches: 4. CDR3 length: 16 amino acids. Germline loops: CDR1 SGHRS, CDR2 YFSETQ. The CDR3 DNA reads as TGCGCCAGCAGCTTTCGGCTAGCGGGGAACACCGGGGAGCTGTTTTTT. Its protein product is CASSFRLAGNTGELFF.

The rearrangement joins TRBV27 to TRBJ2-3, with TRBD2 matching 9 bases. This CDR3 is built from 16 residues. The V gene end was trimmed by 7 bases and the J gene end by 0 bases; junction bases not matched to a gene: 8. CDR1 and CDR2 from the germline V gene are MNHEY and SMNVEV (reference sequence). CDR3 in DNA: TGTGCCAGCATGAACGCGGGGGGGGGTAGCACAGATACGCAGTATTTT. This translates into CASMNAGGGSTDTQYF.